This T cell receptor (beta chain) was identified in a study of human T cells and chemical hapten exposure (dated by TCRdb to the early 2020s). Background for the entire study: For sensitization, 2% DPC in acetone was applied to a 2 cm by 2 cm area of upper inner arm skin. Throughout the roughly 24-week study period, patients were also given weekly therapeutic DPC doses on the scalp. Patch testing was done on the upper back using Finn chambers containing 0.01% DPC, and results were scored after 6 days according to International Contact Dermatitis Research Group standards. The mostly female patient cohort included alopecia areata with under or over 50% scalp involvement, alopecia totalis and alopecia universalis. Libraries were pooled for sequencing, and per-sample TCR yields varied mainly because of small differences in library volumes within the pool. The study tracked peripheral blood TCR repertoire changes in vivo during primary and secondary sensitization to the hapten diphenylcyclopropenone (DPC) in alopecia patients. Blood was sampled from patients pre-sensitization (week 0) and at 2, 6 and about 24 weeks after DPC sensitization. Twenty-nine alopecia patients gave blood for TCR sequencing at one to four time points (pre-sensitization, 2, 6 and 24 weeks).

The paper's findings and limits, for the study overall: Alopecia, a presumed autoimmune disease, was present in all patients, so the immune response of the patients might differ from that of healthy individuals. A positive correlation was found between the number of PT1 expanded TCRs and patch test score, with significance reached at thresholds 8, 16 and 32 but not 4. Significantly more large CDR3 similarity clusters were formed by expanded TCRs than by pre-sensitization or healthy control sets, consistent with antigen-driven responses. After repeated subsampling, changes were observed in the strength of the expansion versus patch-test correlation and in the threshold at which the correlation became significant. DPC sensitization did not change how many TCRs were above 1 in 1000 frequency, and no evidence was found of alterations in global repertoire structure.

The V end loses 2 bases and the J end loses 6 bases, and a stretch of 13 bases separates them. CDR1 and CDR2 are read off the germline V gene as SGHTA and FQGNSA. The CDR3 covers 15 residues, taking in both the cysteine and the phenylalanine. The kept DNA is CDR3 alone, 45 bases in frame from the first base. The time point label of this sample denotes: patch test 1, 2 weeks after DPC sensitization. Reading the label with the study, this specimen's treatment or condition is: therapeutic diphenylcyclopropenone sensitization with weekly scalp DPC. Blood at each patch-test visit was drawn before the patch test was applied. Patients were eligible if aged 18 to 70, diagnosed with alopecia and judged suitable for DPC therapy, and pregnant patients were excluded. Total RNA was extracted from unfractionated whole blood that had been collected in Tempus Blood RNA tubes. This clonotype was counted only a few times. Its antigen is unknown. No base-level quality is on record; no much larger clone is a single base apart.

The library was prepared using RACE. These reads were obtained on a NextSeq 500. During library preparation, unique molecular identifiers were attached to individual cDNA molecules so that TCRs could be counted in a quantitative, reproducible way. Each blood RNA sample was used to sequence both TCR alpha and TCR beta chains. From the authors' description of their analysis: Samples had a median of about 96,000 TCRs, with a range from about 23,224 to 750,000. The Decombinator software suite was used to annotate V, J and CDR3 in the TCR reads. To make PS versus PT1 abundance plots, every sample was subsampled to the same number of TCRs (28,000). Expanded TCRs were defined as absent before sensitization and observed at least eight times at the 2-week time point. TCRdb ran its own pipeline on the public reads, namely fastp trimming at Q25 and MiXCR clone calling, and kept in-frame beta chains. Rows with a matching CDR3 protein are joined into one entry that keeps the most common DNA and genes. The V and J calls come from TCRdb's annotation, not from the publication. Across this sample there are 300,000 to 350,000 distinct CDR3 sequences, with roughly 6.9% seen only once. Of the sample, 8.4% is held by the ten largest clones.

The sequence joins TRBV7-2 to TRBJ1-4, with a tentative D gene TRBD1 over 6 matching bases. This specimen was whole blood, taken in connection with sensitization to the hapten diphenylcyclopropenone (DPC). The source of this sequence is a woman between 18 and 29 years old with alopecia areata. Some clones in this sample may be carry-over from other donors' samples. The CDR3 protein sequence reads: CASSLRGGQDEKLFF. The base sequence is TGTGCCAGCAGCTTAAGAGGGGGACAAGATGAAAAACTGTTTTTT.